The 8 T cell receptor beta chains reported below all come from one sample, sequenced in a study of blood T cell repertoires in COVID-19. Only in-frame clones appear in the TCRdb table, and some are missing; sequencing was by immunoSEQ multiplex PCR. The profile shows about 250,000 clones, around 86% of them singletons. Sequenced input: PBMCs or T cells enriched from blood (not recorded which). The receptors stem from a man between 18 and 35 years old who had recovered from COVID-19.

CDR3 DNA sequence: TGTGCCAGCAGCTTAGTATGGCGGTTGAACACTGAAGCTTTCTTT. Its translation: CASSLVWRLNTEAFF. This sequence joins TRBV11-3 and TRBJ1-1; D gene uncertain. Germline CDR1 SGHNT, CDR2 YENEEA. This CDR3 is built from 15 residues. V lost 1 base and J 0 bases, leaving 9 bases between the germline ends.

Here the CDR3 DNA reads TGCGCCAGCAGCAGTGGACTCCGTCACTCCTACGAGCAGTACTTC. Protein sequence: CASSSGLRHSYEQYF. The chain combines TRBV5-1 with TRBJ2-7; TRBD2 is a possible D gene (5 bases). With 4 bases removed from V and 0 bases from J, the gap between germline ends came to 14 bases. CDR1 SGHRS and CDR2 YFSETQ come from the germline V gene. CDR3 length: 15 residues. Complete variable domain (other parts from reference TRBV5-1 and TRBJ2-7): KAGVTQTPRYLIKTRGQQVTLSCSPISGHRSVSWYQQTPGQGLQFLFEYFSETQRNKGNFPGRFSGRQFSNSRSEMNVSTLELGDSALYLCASSSGLRHSYEQYFGPGTRLTVT.

This clone occurred once. This chain uses TRBV28 with TRBJ1-2; D is unresolved. CDR3 length equals 12 residues. With 2 bases removed from V and 3 bases from J, the gap between germline ends came to 4 bases. Germline CDR1 reads MDHEN; CDR2 reads SYDVKM. CDR3 amino acids: CASSLVDYGYTF. In nucleotides, the CDR3 is TGTGCCAGCAGTTTAGTAGACTATGGCTACACCTTC.

This clone was counted a single time. The genes are TRBV30 and TRBJ1-1; 7 bases map to TRBD1. V lost 2 bases and J lost 0; bases outside the gene matches: 3. The germline V gene has CDR1 GTSNPN and CDR2 SVGIG (reference sequence). The CDR3 has 14 amino acids. The CDR3 spells CAWSRDSLNTEAFF. In DNA form, the CDR3 reads TGTGCCTGGAGTCGGGACAGTTTGAACACTGAAGCTTTCTTT. Together with reference TRBV30 and TRBJ1-1, the CDR3 gives the full variable domain: SQTIHQWPATLVQPVGSPLSLECTVEGTSNPNLYWYRQAAGRGLQLLFYSVGIGQISSEVPQNLSASRPQDRQFILSSKKLLLSDSGFYLCAWSRDSLNTEAFFGQGTRLTVV.

The genes are TRBV2 and TRBJ2-3, with TRBD2 matching over 10 bases. This CDR3 contains 15 residues. Germline CDR1 is SNHLY and CDR2 is FYNNEI. The V segment lost 6 bases and the J segment 1 base; nucleotides outside the gene matches: 4. The chain's CDR3 is CASRETSGRTDTQYF. CDR3 DNA: TGTGCCAGCAGGGAGACTAGCGGGCGCACAGATACGCAGTATTTT.

This clone has more than one count but fewer than ten. The J gene is TRBJ1-1, the V gene TRBV7-3; 9 nucleotides align to TRBD1. With V trimmed by 5 bases and J by 1 base, 2 bases remained unmatched. CDR1 SGHTA and CDR2 FQGTGA come from the germline V gene. This CDR3 region has 14 residues. Written as DNA, the CDR3 is TGTGCCAGCAGCAGGGGACAGGGGAACACTGAAGCTTTCTTT. It yields the protein CASSRGQGNTEAFF.

This chain links TRBV19 with TRBJ1-3; 7 positions match TRBD1. J gave up 0 bases and V 3 bases, and 2 bases lay outside the gene matches. The CDR3 extends over 15 amino acids. Germline CDR1 and CDR2: LNHDA and SQIVND (reference sequence). The CDR3 is CASSMGQNSGNTIYF. Written as DNA, the CDR3 is TGTGCCAGTAGTATGGGACAGAACTCTGGAAACACCATATATTTT.

The chain joins TRBV6-1 to TRBJ1-5, with D tentatively TRBD1 (6 bases). Trimming removed 3 bases from V and 0 bases from J, with 9 bases in between. Per germline, CDR1 MNHNS and CDR2 SASEGT. This CDR3 contains 15 residues. DNA of the CDR3: TGTGCCAGCAGTGAGCGGACAGATAGCAATCAGCCCCAGCATTTT. Its protein is CASSERTDSNQPQHF.